This T cell receptor (beta chain) was obtained from a study of cytomegalovirus exposure and HLA in healthy donors. This clone is a singleton in its sample. V lost 2 bases, J lost 6 bases, and 9 bases stayed unmatched. The CDR3 loop spans 15 amino acids. The germline gives CDR1 MNHNS, CDR2 SASEGT. The table came from immunoSEQ multiplex PCR; TCRdb's copy has only in-frame clones and leaves some out. The sample records about 140,000 clones, 86% being singletons. This TCR was sampled from a man younger than 30 in good health and CMV-seronegative. The source material was PBMCs. This sequence joins TRBV6-1 and TRBJ2-7; the match to TRBD1 covers 8 bases. The CDR3 protein is CASSESGGNFGEQYF. DNA for the CDR3: TGTGCCAGCAGTGAATCAGGGGGCAATTTTGGCGAGCAGTACTTC.